This TCR beta chain originates from a study of response to subunit inactivated influenza vaccine. Study-level results: T cells newly recruited by each seasonal influenza vaccination are few, the authors suggested.

Ten or more counts support this clonotype. Its antigen remains unidentified. The CDR3 totals 15 residues. V lost 4 bases and J lost 2; bases outside the gene matches: 3. From germline, CDR1 is SGHRS and CDR2 YFSETQ. Each CDR3 protein gets one entry after TCRdb re-called the RT-PCR reads with MiXCR. The sample lists 500,000 or so distinct CDR3 sequences; approximately 11% were seen once. The receptor was isolated from a man aged 50-59 years who received an inactivated influenza vaccine. This specimen consisted of PBMCs from blood, obtained roughly 47 days after vaccination. This chain joins TRBV5-1 and TRBJ2-5; 12 bases are shared with TRBD2. The CDR3 DNA reads as TGCGCCAGCAGCACCGGACTAGCGGGGCAAGAGACCCAGTACTTC. This translates into CASSTGLAGQETQYF. The whole variable domain, remainder taken from reference TRBV5-1 and TRBJ2-5, is KAGVTQTPRYLIKTRGQQVTLSCSPISGHRSVSWYQQTPGQGLQFLFEYFSETQRNKGNFPGRFSGRQFSNSRSEMNVSTLELGDSALYLCASSTGLAGQETQYFGPGTRLLVL.